This T cell receptor beta chain emerged from a study of identical twins. From the 5' RACE reads, TCRdb called clonotypes with MiXCR, one entry per CDR3 protein. The table records about 530,000 distinct CDR3 sequences, about a fifth of them present only once. Trimming removed 1 base from V and 0 bases from J; junction bases left unmatched: 18. Germline CDR1 and CDR2: SGHAT and FQNNGV. The CDR3 is 20 residues long. Findings and limits, study-wide: Abundant cord blood beta clonotypes carried fewer insertions; memory repertoires showed none.

Comments on this clonotype: Its target is unknown.

This same sample was also taken into another study, of yellow fever vaccine responses in identical twins.

The sample comprised CD4+ T cells sorted from blood. The source of this sequence is a woman younger than 35 in good health. J is TRBJ2-7 and V is TRBV11-2; 7 bases line up with TRBD2. The CDR3 spells CASSLVFNEGLPSNSYEQYV. In DNA form, the CDR3 reads TGTGCCAGCAGCTTAGTGTTCAACGAGGGACTACCTTCCAACTCCTACGAGCAGTACGTC.